Detailed here is one T cell receptor beta chain. Its antigen is still unknown. The record has no base qualities; no much larger clone is one base away. The data are from a study of Tregs in tolerant kidney transplant recipients (dated by TCRdb to the late 2010s). A note on the overall study: Transplants used related donors with nonmyeloablative bone marrow transplantation; mixed chimerism was transient in the human trials. TCRbeta sequencing was used in the study to identify donor-specific regulatory T cells before combined kidney and bone marrow transplantation, and the identified cells were then tracked after transplant. The investigation overall reported the following: The study was constrained by small patient numbers, and validation of the findings is required in larger populations and under other immunosuppression protocols. Expanding Tregs with activated donor B cells appeared to identify the most biologically relevant and donor-specific TCRbeta repertoire. In tolerant patients, donor-specific Tregs expanded more than Tregs overall, which suggests antigen-driven rather than nonspecific expansion. Biological reproducibility was not directly addressed, though technical replication error appeared minimal. For some patients, the PCR primers changed as time went on, which meant samples from those patients could not be compared with one another at the nucleotide level.

Genomic DNA was extracted from sorted cells with the QIAGEN DNeasy Blood and Tissue Kit for TCRbeta CDR3 sequencing. High-throughput TCRbeta CDR3 sequencing was carried out commercially through immunoSEQ, with PCR amplification with bias correction and internal controls included. The study's own analysis went as follows. Unique productive TCRbeta sequences were defined by CDR3 nucleotide sequence when primers matched and otherwise by CDR3 amino acid sequence together with Vbeta and Jbeta genes. To correct for sorting error, sequences found in more than one sorted population at a frequency ratio of 2:1 or less were discarded, and the remaining shared sequences were assigned to the population with the higher frequency. A sequence counted as donor-reactive if, in CFSE-low cells, the sequence had a frequency of at least 0.01% and was expanded at least 5-fold compared with unstimulated cells. Jensen-Shannon divergence calculated on the top 100 TCRbeta sequences ranked by frequency was used to measure repertoire divergence. When a sample had multiple sequencing runs, each run was corrected for sorting error separately and the runs were then pooled. This is the immuneACCESS table as TCRdb keeps it, with only in-frame sequences that have V and J called. A part of the clones is gone; compared with another copy, unresolved V genes explain less than half, and the rest is unexplained. The DNA gave D and trimming, while V, J and clone size come from that table. Here the sample has 75,000 to 85,000 clones; 85% to 95% occur a single time. The ten largest clonotypes hold approximately 0.33% of the sample.

Spanning cysteine to phenylalanine, the CDR3 consists of 16 amino acids. Only the CDR3 DNA stays, 48 bases, in frame from base 1. What this sample's time point label stands for: blood sample drawn before combined kidney and bone marrow transplant. Unstimulated Tregs (CD4+CD25+CD127-), CD4+ non-Tregs (CD4+CD25-), CD4 and CD8 cells were FACS-sorted from thawed PBMCs. Before Treg sorting, thawed PBMCs were rested overnight at 37°C with around 220 IU/ml IL-2. The patients were several recipients of combined kidney and bone marrow transplants from the ITN036ST trial, and samples were available only from these trial subjects. Healthy control blood was separated into PBMCs by Ficoll density gradient and cryopreserved, and patient PBMCs were collected both before and after transplant.

The receptor chain draws on TRBV21-1 and TRBJ1-4; the table's D gene call, TRBD1, was not cross checked with the DNA. TRBV21-1 is an annotated pseudogene. This clonotype was sampled from a human donor who received a combined kidney and bone marrow transplant. Specimen: Tregs from blood, collected before the transplant. The CDR3 here reads CASSRARSTTNEKLFF. In nucleotides, the sequence is TGTGCCAGCAGCAGGGCCAGAAGCACAACTAATGAAAAACTGTTTTTT.